This TCR beta chain is from a study of beta chain features in type 1 diabetes. The whole isolated RNA underwent reverse transcription, so sequencing captured expressed TCRB transcripts. Naive, central memory and regulatory T cell samples yielded around 3.5 million reads on average. TCRdb's copy holds only in-frame clones and misses some; the assay was immunoSEQ multiplex PCR. The profile shows some 160,000 clones, about 9% of them singletons. Details on this clone: What it binds is unknown.

Study-wide results and limits: PCR might pick shorter templates more often, in the same way for patients and controls. Within each of all four CD4+ subsets, Type 1 diabetes patients had TCRB CDR3s that were moderately but significantly shorter. It was among patients, rather than healthy donors, that naive, central memory and Treg TCRB repertoires appeared more similar. Sequencing used cDNA, and cells with high TCR expression could therefore be over-represented.

V lost 6 bases, J lost 2 bases, and 6 bases stayed unmatched. The CDR3 extends over 15 amino acids. CDR1 is KGHSH, CDR2 LQKENI, per germline. V gene TRBV18 combines with J gene TRBJ2-3; 9 bases align to TRBD1. The receptor was isolated from a woman in her thirties with type 1 diabetes. The sample was central memory CD4+ T cells from blood. DNA for the CDR3: TGTGCCAGCTCCCAGACAGGGGGAAACACAGATACGCAGTATTTT. It translates to CASSQTGGNTDTQYF.